This T cell receptor (beta chain) is drawn from a study of Ad26.COV2.S vaccination and SARS-CoV-2 variants. Overall study context: The donor participated in the COV1001 trial, in its Ad26.COV2.S arm.

This CDR3 region has 13 residues. Germline values: CDR1 SSHAT, CDR2 FNYEAQ (reference sequence). Assay used: immunoSEQ multiplex PCR; TCRdb lists only in-frame clones, some missing. The repertoire includes 350,000 to 550,000 clones, roughly 89% of them detected once, and approximately 2.5% sits in the top ten. A note on this clone: The junction departs from the called germline gene at one end, perhaps through a read error.

Treatment here: some 20 received Ad26.COV2.S at low or high dose, single or two shots; about five received placebo; per-sample allocation not given. Each sample was drawn 63 days after the first injection (of vaccine or placebo). The receptor comes from a person between 18 and 65 years old who received the Ad26.COV2.S COVID-19 vaccine or a placebo. The chain carries TRBV7-7 and TRBJ2-5; TRBD2 matches at 7 bases. Sequencing was performed on peripheral blood, taken in a trial of Ad26.COV2.S vaccine versus placebo. The CDR3 coding sequence is TGTGCTAGCAGCCCCTGGGGGGGAGAGACCCAGTACTTC. Its translation: CASSPWGGETQYF.